Here is one TCR beta chain with its context. Other nucleotide sequences in the sample specify the same CDR3. The data stem from a study of blood T cell repertoires in COVID-19. Study details: Spain, Italy and the United States supplied samples that represented acute and convalescent COVID-19. T cells, B-cell-depleted T cells, or PBMCs supplied cDNA or gDNA.

The CDR3 consists of 16 residues. Per the germline V gene, CDR1 is SGHDT and CDR2 is YYEEEE. V shed 7 bases, J shed 8 bases, and the junction held 12 bases outside the gene matches. Original processing notes: Estimates of nucleated cell counts were drawn from the amplification of reference gene primers. Profiled with immunoSEQ multiplex PCR; TCRdb holds only in-frame clones, not every one. V and J calls and clone size are copied from that table; D and trimming were computed from the DNA. This table has 40,000 to 50,000 clones, about 85% appearing once. This TCR derives from a man in his forties with active COVID-19. Sequences were obtained from peripheral blood. The V gene is TRBV5-6, the J gene TRBJ2-1, with 13 bases fitting TRBD2. The CDR3 reads CASLPKGLAGEDEQFF. In DNA, the CDR3 is TGTGCCAGCCTCCCTAAAGGACTAGCGGGAGAGGATGAGCAGTTCTTC.